This T cell receptor beta chain was sequenced for a study of blood T cell repertoires in COVID-19. Study-wide background: Nucleic acid was either cDNA or gDNA, and it came from T cells, B-cell-depleted T cells, or PBMCs.

Generated by immunoSEQ multiplex PCR, the TCRdb table keeps only in-frame clones and is missing some. The sample includes tens of thousands of clones, approximately 91% seen only once; the top ten take around 10%. The V end was cut by 4 bases, the J end by 1 base, with 14 bases between. The CDR3 covers 16 residues. Germline CDR1 reads SEHNR; CDR2 reads FQNEAQ (reference sequence). The receptor comes from a woman of 80 years or more with acute or convalescent COVID-19. The material sequenced was peripheral blood. V gene TRBV7-9 combines with J gene TRBJ1-3, with D tentatively TRBD1 (6 bases). CDR3 nucleotides: TGTGCCAGCAGCTCCTACCTGGGGACATCTGGAAACACCATATATTTT. Amino acids: CASSSYLGTSGNTIYF.